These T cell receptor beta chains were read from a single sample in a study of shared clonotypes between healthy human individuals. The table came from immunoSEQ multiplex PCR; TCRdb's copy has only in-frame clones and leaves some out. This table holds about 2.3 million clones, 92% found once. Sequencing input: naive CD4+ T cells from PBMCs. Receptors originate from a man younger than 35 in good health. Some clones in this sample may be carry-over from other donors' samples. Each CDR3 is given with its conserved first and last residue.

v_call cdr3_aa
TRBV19 CASGWSRDRANEQFF
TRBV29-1 CSVPQVGTDTQYF
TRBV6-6 CASSYLEGYTF
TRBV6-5 CASRVGANTGELFF
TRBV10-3 CAISETSGIGVNEQFF
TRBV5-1 CASSLGDRGRYEQYF
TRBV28 CASSFTGTSYEQYF
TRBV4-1 CASSQWMTGGAQETQYF
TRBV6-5 CASSADRGSNQPQHF
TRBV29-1 CSVAPRGVGQPQHF
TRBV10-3 CAISEQVGGLKTQYF
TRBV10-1 CASSGASGSLQETQYF
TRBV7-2 CASSARRDNYGYTF
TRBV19 CASRGGFSGANVLTF
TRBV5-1 CASSTLSTGGEELFF
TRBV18 CASSHRGGEQYF
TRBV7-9 CASRPGTTNYEQYF
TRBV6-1 CASSRHGTSNTEAFF
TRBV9 CASSVDGQGNGEQYF
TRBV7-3 CASSLQAGTQNTEAFF
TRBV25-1 CASSDHGQPNEKLFF
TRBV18 CASSPLSDSNTEAFF
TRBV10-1 CASSESTGNEKLFF
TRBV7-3 CASSLTGAKVGELFF
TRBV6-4 CASSVERDRAKYF
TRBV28 CASSPDPEYGYTF
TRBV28 CASRLPTGANQPQHF
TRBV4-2 CASSHGTGGVYGYTF
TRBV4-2 CASSQVLFSYNEQFF
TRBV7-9 CASSLGIAKNIQYF
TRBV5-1 CASSFSGSYNEQFF
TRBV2 CASSAGRDQPQHF
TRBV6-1 CASSVRDRGPRGANVLTF
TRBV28 CASSSLGQGAYEQYF
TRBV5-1 CASSLATDMNTEAFF
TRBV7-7 CASSLAGETQYF